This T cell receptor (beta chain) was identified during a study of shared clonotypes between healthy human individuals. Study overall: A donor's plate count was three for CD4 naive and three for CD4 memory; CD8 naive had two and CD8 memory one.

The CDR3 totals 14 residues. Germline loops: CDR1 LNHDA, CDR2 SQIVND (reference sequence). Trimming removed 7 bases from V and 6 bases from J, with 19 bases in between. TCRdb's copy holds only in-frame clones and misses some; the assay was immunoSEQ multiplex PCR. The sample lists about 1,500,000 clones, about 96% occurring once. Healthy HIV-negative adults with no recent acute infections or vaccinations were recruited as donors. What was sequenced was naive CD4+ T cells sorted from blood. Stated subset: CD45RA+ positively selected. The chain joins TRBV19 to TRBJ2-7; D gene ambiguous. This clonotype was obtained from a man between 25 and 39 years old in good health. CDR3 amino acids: CASKTEWSSSEQYF. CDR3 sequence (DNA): TGTGCCAGTAAAACCGAGTGGAGTAGCAGCGAGCAGTACTTC.